A selection of T cell receptor beta chains follows, all from one sample in a study of blood T cell repertoires in COVID-19. Sequenced by immunoSEQ multiplex PCR; TCRdb stores in-frame clones only, minus some. The data hold about 120,000 clones, with around 70% observed a single time. The specimen was peripheral blood. These receptors were collected from a man aged 55-75 years with acute or convalescent COVID-19. Each CDR3 is given with its conserved first and last residue. D genes are given only for firm matches. Not all rows give a size; the values are once, few, many and, for expanded clones, a class.

abundance,d_gene,j_gene,v_gene,CDR3aa,CDR3nt
NA,NA,TRBJ1-3,TRBV29-1,CSVVGSTRSGNTIYF,TGCAGCGTTGTCGGGTCTACGCGCTCTGGAAACACCATATATTTT
few,NA,TRBJ1-1,TRBV6-5,CAAIPGGRETEAFF,TGTGCCGCGATACCGGGGGGGCGCGAAACTGAAGCTTTCTTT
NA,TRBD2,TRBJ2-1,TRBV24-1,CATSGRAGDPYNEQFF,TGTGCCACCAGCGGGCGGGCGGGAGATCCCTACAATGAGCAGTTCTTC
NA,TRBD1,TRBJ2-3,TRBV7-6,CASSATGTASTDTQYF,TGTGCCAGCAGCGCTACCGGGACAGCTAGCACAGATACGCAGTATTTT
NA,NA,TRBJ2-2,TRBV28,CASCPGNGQPNTGELFF,TGTGCCAGCTGCCCAGGGAATGGCCAACCGAACACCGGGGAGCTGTTTTTT
NA,NA,TRBJ1-1,TRBV5-6,CASSLGRKNTEAFF,TGTGCCAGCAGCTTGGGCAGGAAGAACACTGAAGCTTTCTTT
NA,NA,TRBJ1-2,TRBV5-1,CASSSQGVGYTF,TGCGCCAGCAGCTCTCAGGGCGTGGGCTACACCTTC
NA,NA,TRBJ2-6,TRBV21-1,CASSKGGSESSGANVLTF,TGTGCCAGCAGCAAAGGTGGTAGCGAGAGCTCTGGGGCCAACGTCCTGACTTTC
NA,TRBD2,TRBJ2-3,TRBV23-1,CASSRLAGDTDTQYF,TGCGCCAGCAGTCGGCTAGCGGGCGACACAGATACGCAGTATTTT
once,NA,TRBJ2-2,TRBV7-8,CASSYVLTNTGELFF,TGTGCCAGCAGCTACGTCCTAACGAACACCGGGGAGCTGTTTTTT
NA,TRBD2,TRBJ2-2,TRBV9,CASRLAGGRDRGARIPELFF,TGTGCCAGCAGACTAGCGGGGGGCAGGGACCGGGGAGCCCGCATACCGGAGCTGTTTTTT
NA,TRBD1,TRBJ2-7,TRBV5-1,CASSLSGTEFYEQYF,TGCGCCAGCAGCTTGAGTGGGACAGAATTCTACGAGCAGTACTTC
NA,TRBD2,TRBJ2-2,TRBV9,CASSLTSVNTGELFF,TGTGCCAGCAGCTTGACTAGCGTTAACACCGGGGAGCTGTTTTTT
NA,TRBD2,TRBJ2-7,TRBV12-5,CASGPGGGSYEQYF,TGTGCTAGTGGTCCCGGGGGGGGCTCCTACGAGCAGTACTTC
NA,NA,TRBJ1-6,TRBV18,CASSPRESNSPLHF,TGTGCCAGCTCACCCAGGGAATCCAATTCACCCCTCCACTTT
NA,TRBD2,TRBJ2-5,TRBV5-6,CASSADSGRETQYF,TGTGCCAGCAGCGCCGACAGCGGGAGGGAGACCCAGTACTTC
few,TRBD1,TRBJ1-1,TRBV5-4,CASSYELTGEAFF,TGTGCCAGCAGTTACGAATTGACAGGGGAAGCTTTCTTT
once,TRBD2,TRBJ2-7,TRBV7-9,CASSLAGSGGPSYEQYF,TGTGCCAGCAGCTTAGCTGGATCGGGGGGGCCTTCCTACGAGCAGTACTTC
NA,TRBD1,TRBJ1-2,TRBV15,CATSSRGQGAIPNYGYTF,TGTGCCACCAGCAGTCGCGGACAGGGGGCGATCCCTAACTATGGCTACACCTTC
NA,TRBD1,TRBJ2-7,TRBV5-1,CASSTGGTYEQYF,TGCGCCAGTTCTACAGGGGGCACCTACGAGCAGTACTTC
NA,NA,TRBJ1-1,TRBV14,CASSPVAGTEAFF,TGTGCCAGCAGCCCCGTCGCGGGCACTGAAGCTTTCTTT
once,NA,TRBJ1-2,TRBV3-1/TRBV3-2,CASSRKPGTPPYGYTF,TGTGCCAGCAGCCGAAAGCCCGGGACACCTCCTTATGGCTACACCTTC
NA,TRBD1,TRBJ1-6,TRBV9,CASSGLQGMSYNSPLHF,TGTGCCAGCAGCGGATTACAGGGGATGTCCTATAATTCACCCCTCCACTTT
NA,NA,TRBJ1-1,TRBV30,CAWFLVTEAFF,TGTGCCTGGTTTCTAGTCACTGAAGCTTTCTTT